This T cell receptor (beta chain) was found in a study of identical twins. Germline-derived CDR1 and CDR2 are MNHNY and SVGAGI (reference sequence). The CDR3 is made up of 14 amino acids. With template switching, a universal primer site was added, and the cDNA carried unique molecular identifiers. TCRdb ran MiXCR on the 5' RACE reads and lists one entry per CDR3 protein. The sample holds roughly 1,500,000 distinct CDR3 sequences, under 35% seen once. On this clonotype: Its antigen is as yet unknown. The junction departs from the called germline gene at one end, perhaps through a read error.

Study-wide results and limits: Those out-of-frame alpha sequences shared by twins showed an excess of low generation probability. Weaker excess twin sharing was seen among beta out-of-frame sequences. Abundant beta clonotypes from cord blood had fewer insertions, unlike memory repertoires, which showed none.

The chain carries TRBV6-6 and TRBJ1-1, with 7 bases lining up with TRBD1. This receptor was obtained from a newborn girl in good health. Sample: cord blood. CDR3 residues: CAGSHTGAVTEAFF. CDR3 nucleotide sequence: TGTGCCGGCAGCCACACAGGGGCAGTCACTGAAGCTTTCTTT.